What follows is one T cell receptor (beta chain) and its context. Its specificity is unknown. The CDR3 totals 15 residues. V was clipped by 4 bases and J by 2 bases, with 14 bases between them. Germline V gives CDR1 SGDLS, CDR2 YYNGEE. This specimen comes from a study of T cell responses to AZD1222 COVID-19 vaccine. Findings of the study overall: Baseline seropositivity occurred in only a handful of AZD1222 recipients.

Repertoires were generated with immunoSEQ multiplex PCR, while TCRdb's copy carries only in-frame clones and drops some. Found here are 150,000 to 200,000 clones, 80% to 95% of them singletons; the top ten hold approximately 1.7%. Specimen: peripheral blood, collected 28 days after the second AZD1222 dose. The chain has TRBV9 and TRBJ2-3, with D possibly being TRBD2 (7 bases). This clonotype originated in an adult who received the AZD1222 COVID-19 vaccine. In nucleotides, the CDR3 is TGTGCCAGCAGCTCCACAGGGAGGGCCACAGATACGCAGTATTTT. Translated: CASSSTGRATDTQYF.